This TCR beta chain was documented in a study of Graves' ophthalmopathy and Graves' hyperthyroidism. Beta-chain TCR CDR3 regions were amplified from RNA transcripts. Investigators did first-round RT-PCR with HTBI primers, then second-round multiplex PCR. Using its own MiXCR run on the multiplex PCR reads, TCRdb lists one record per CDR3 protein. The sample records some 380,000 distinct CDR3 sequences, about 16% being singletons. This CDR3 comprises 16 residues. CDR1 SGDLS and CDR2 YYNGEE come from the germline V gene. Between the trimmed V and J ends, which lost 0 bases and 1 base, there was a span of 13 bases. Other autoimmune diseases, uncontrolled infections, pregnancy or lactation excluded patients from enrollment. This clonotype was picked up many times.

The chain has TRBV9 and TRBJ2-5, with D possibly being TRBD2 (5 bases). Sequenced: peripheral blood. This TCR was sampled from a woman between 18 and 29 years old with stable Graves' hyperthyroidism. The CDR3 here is CASSVALTSGQETQYF. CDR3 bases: TGTGCCAGCAGCGTAGCCCTAACTAGTGGCCAAGAGACCCAGTACTTC.